The rows below give T cell receptor beta chains drawn from one sample of a study of PD-1 blockade in classical Hodgkin lymphoma. Produced via immunoSEQ multiplex PCR; TCRdb's table is partial and in-frame only. The table lists about 35,000 clones, around nine tenths of them singletons. The source material was CD4+ T cells from blood. Receptor source: a human donor with classical Hodgkin lymphoma. CDR3s include the opening cysteine and the closing phenylalanine or tryptophan. D genes are given only for firm matches. Clone size is not always given. Where it is, it says once, few, many or a class for expanded clones.

abundance,d_gene,v_gene,len,j_gene,CDR3nt,CDR3aa
NA,NA,TRBV30,15,TRBJ2-2,TGTGCCTGGAGTTCCGGACAGATAGGAACCGGGGAGCTGTTTTTT,CAWSSGQIGTGELFF
NA,TRBD1,TRBV6-5,16,TRBJ1-1,TGTGCCAGCAGTTCCGCGTCCGTATGGACAGGAACTGAAGCTTTCTTT,CASSSASVWTGTEAFF
once,NA,TRBV5-4,16,TRBJ2-1,TGTGCCAGCAGACCGACCGGGACTAGGGGGCTAAATGAGCAGTTCTTC,CASRPTGTRGLNEQFF
NA,NA,TRBV5-1,15,TRBJ2-7,TGCGCCAGCAGCTTCTCCTGGGAAGCTCCCTACGAGCAGTACTTC,CASSFSWEAPYEQYF
few,NA,TRBV20-1,11,TRBJ1-1,TGCAGTGCTAGAGGGGGAGTCGAAGCTTTCTTT,CSARGGVEAFF
NA,NA,TRBV9,15,TRBJ2-2,TGTGCCAGCAGCGTAGACGGGGGGCACACCGGGGAGCTGTTTTTT,CASSVDGGHTGELFF
NA,NA,TRBV18,12,TRBJ2-7,TGTGCCAGCTCCGACAGCACGTACGAGCAGTACTTC,CASSDSTYEQYF
few,NA,TRBV6-5,14,TRBJ1-3,TGTGCCAGCAGTTACGGTTCCTCTGGAAACACCATATATTTT,CASSYGSSGNTIYF
NA,NA,TRBV5-4,13,TRBJ1-5,TGTGCCAGCAGCCGCGGTGGCTCTAAGCCCCAGCATTTT,CASSRGGSKPQHF
NA,NA,TRBV12-5,12,TRBJ1-2,TGTGCTAGTGTCTTCGACCTGGGGGGCTACACCTTC,CASVFDLGGYTF
NA,NA,TRBV7-2,13,TRBJ1-4,TGTGCCAGCAGCAAAGGGGGTAATGAAAAACTGTTTTTT,CASSKGGNEKLFF
NA,TRBD1,TRBV7-2,14,TRBJ1-2,TGTGCCAGCAGCTTAGCGGGGACAGCAAGTGGCTACACCTTC,CASSLAGTASGYTF
NA,TRBD1,TRBV7-2,14,TRBJ2-4,TGTGCCAGCAGCTCGGGACAGGGACATCCCATTCAGTACTTC,CASSSGQGHPIQYF
NA,NA,TRBV7-8,15,TRBJ2-7,TGTGCCAGCAGCCTGGGGACCGGAAGCTCCTACGAGCAGTACTTC,CASSLGTGSSYEQYF
NA,NA,TRBV29-1,14,TRBJ1-5,TGCAGCGTCGCCTCTACGACAGCCGATCAGCCCCAGCATTTT,CSVASTTADQPQHF
NA,TRBD2,TRBV2,15,TRBJ2-2,TGTGCCAGCAGTAAACTAGCGGGTGACACCGGGGAGCTGTTTTTT,CASSKLAGDTGELFF
NA,TRBD2,TRBV28,15,TRBJ2-7,TGTGCCAGCAGACCCGGACTAGCGGGTTCCTACGAGCAGTACTTC,CASRPGLAGSYEQYF
NA,NA,TRBV30,14,TRBJ2-1,TGTGCCTGGTCGGAGGACCTCACGGACAATGAGCAGTTCTTC,CAWSEDLTDNEQFF
NA,TRBD1,TRBV6-6,15,TRBJ2-7,TGTGCCAGCAGTGATTCGGGACAGGGGACCTACGAGCAGTACTTC,CASSDSGQGTYEQYF
NA,NA,TRBV20-1,10,TRBJ2-1,TGCAGTGCTAGAGCCACTAGGCCGTTCTTC,CSARATRPFF
NA,TRBD2,TRBV5-5,17,TRBJ2-1,TGTGCCAGCAGCCCTATCGGGAGCGGGAGCTCCTACAATGAGCAGTTCTTC,CASSPIGSGSSYNEQFF
NA,NA,TRBV7-9,15,TRBJ2-2,TGTGCCAGCAGCCCCGGGACCCTCAGTGGGGGGGAGCTGTTTTTT,CASSPGTLSGGELFF
once,TRBD2,TRBV7-9,17,TRBJ2-5,TGTGCCAGCAGCTCCCTCTCTAGCGGGGAGGGTATCGAGACCCAGTACTTC,CASSSLSSGEGIETQYF
NA,TRBD2,TRBV7-8,12,TRBJ2-1,TGTGCCGGACGGGGGGGCAACAATGAGCAGTTCTTC,CAGRGGNNEQFF
NA,NA,TRBV27,13,TRBJ1-1,TGTGCCAGCAGTTTGGTGGAGAACACTGAAGCTTTCTTT,CASSLVENTEAFF
NA,NA,TRBV20-1,11,TRBJ2-1,TGCAGTGCCCTATCGGCAAATGAGCAGTTCTTC,CSALSANEQFF
NA,NA,TRBV19,13,TRBJ1-2,TGTGCCAGTAGTATTAATTTCTCCTATGGCTACACCTTC,CASSINFSYGYTF
once,NA,TRBV5-5,14,TRBJ2-7,TGTGCCAGCAGCTTGCGACAGGCTGCCTACGAGCAGTACTTC,CASSLRQAAYEQYF
once,NA,TRBV5-8,16,TRBJ2-3,TGTGCCAGCAGCTTCGGTAGGGCCCACGGCCCAGATACGCAGTATTTT,CASSFGRAHGPDTQYF
NA,TRBD2,TRBV18,17,TRBJ2-4,TGTGCCAGCTCAGCAAAAGTGGCGGGAGGGGATCTAAACATTCAGTACTTC,CASSAKVAGGDLNIQYF
NA,NA,TRBV5-4,12,TRBJ1-1,TGTGCCAGCAGCTTACAGCGGTCTGAAGCTTTCTTT,CASSLQRSEAFF
NA,NA,TRBV5-1,15,TRBJ2-2,TGCGCCAGCAGCCTTGACCCGGGTTACACCGGGGAGCTGTTTTTT,CASSLDPGYTGELFF
NA,NA,TRBV11-2,15,TRBJ1-3,TGTGCCAGCAGCATAACGGACAGTACTGGAAACACCATATATTTT,CASSITDSTGNTIYF
NA,NA,TRBV10-2,12,TRBJ1-1,TGCGCCAGCAGTGGAAATATGGACGGAGCTTTCTTT,CASSGNMDGAFF
once,NA,TRBV7-2,15,TRBJ2-5,TGTGCCAGCAGCCCATACGCAACGCACCAAGAGACCCAGTACTTC,CASSPYATHQETQYF
NA,NA,TRBV7-2,13,TRBJ2-3,TGTGCCAGCAGCAGGGACCACACAGATACGCAGTATTTT,CASSRDHTDTQYF
NA,NA,TRBV28,12,TRBJ1-2,TGTGCCAGCAGTTCTCCGTCGGGAGGCTACACCTTC,CASSSPSGGYTF
NA,NA,TRBV6-6,16,TRBJ1-5,TGTGCCAGCAGTACCGCAGGGGTAGGAAGCAATCAGCCCCAGCATTTT,CASSTAGVGSNQPQHF
NA,TRBD1,TRBV27,16,TRBJ1-6,TGTGCCAGCAGTATCCAAACAGGGGGCGGGGGTTCACCCCTCCACTTT,CASSIQTGGGGSPLHF
once,NA,TRBV29-1,12,TRBJ2-3,TGCTGCACTAGGGCAGGGAGAGATACGCAGTATTTT,CCTRAGRDTQYF
NA,NA,TRBV7-9,15,TRBJ2-3,TGTGCCAGCAGCCCTTTTGAACCTAGCACAGATACGCAGTATTTT,CASSPFEPSTDTQYF
NA,NA,TRBV28,14,TRBJ1-2,TGTGCCAGCGGAAGCACATCTTTCAACTATGGCTACACCTTC,CASGSTSFNYGYTF
NA,NA,TRBV19,14,TRBJ1-1,TGTGCCAGTAGTCGTGACTACCCGGGGACTGAAGCTTTCTTT,CASSRDYPGTEAFF
NA,TRBD2,TRBV9,16,TRBJ2-1,TGTGCCAGCAGCGCCTTTGGACTAGCGGGAAAGGGTGAGCAGTTCTTC,CASSAFGLAGKGEQFF
NA,NA,TRBV4-2,16,TRBJ1-5,TGTGCCAGCAGCCAAATCCTACGAGGGTATGACCAGCCCCAGCATTTT,CASSQILRGYDQPQHF
NA,NA,TRBV29-1,9,TRBJ1-2,TGCAGCGTTGACTCAATGGGCACCTTC,CSVDSMGTF
NA,NA,TRBV19,13,TRBJ2-5,TGTGCCAGTAGTCGGGGAATACAAGAGACCCAGTACTTC,CASSRGIQETQYF
NA,NA,TRBV7-9,14,TRBJ1-5,TGTGCCAGCAGCTTAGACAGGGTGGATCAGCCCCAGCATTTT,CASSLDRVDQPQHF
NA,NA,TRBV9,15,TRBJ2-7,TGTGCCAGCAGCCTAGACCAGGGTAGCTCCTACGAGCAGTACTTC,CASSLDQGSSYEQYF
NA,NA,TRBV7-2,14,TRBJ1-4,TGTGCCAGCAGCCCTTCGAAGGATAATGAAAAACTGTTTTTT,CASSPSKDNEKLFF
NA,NA,TRBV6-1,10,TRBJ2-7,TGTGCCCGGCCGGGACTTACGACACCCTTC,CARPGLTTPF
NA,NA,TRBV5-1,15,TRBJ2-6,TGCGCCAGCAGCTTTTCAGCTTCTGGGGCCAACGTCCTGACTTTC,CASSFSASGANVLTF
NA,TRBD1,TRBV7-9,15,TRBJ2-1,TGTGCCAGCAGCTTAGCGGGAAACAGGGGGAATGAGCAGTTCTTC,CASSLAGNRGNEQFF
once,NA,TRBV15,15,TRBJ2-5,TGTGCCACCAGCAGTAACCCCTCGGGGGCGGTGACCCAGTACTTC,CATSSNPSGAVTQYF
NA,NA,TRBV4-1,15,TRBJ2-3,TGCGCCAGCAGCCAAGGACCCACCGGGGCAGATACGCAGTATTTT,CASSQGPTGADTQYF
once,NA,TRBV5-6,11,TRBJ2-5,TGTGCCAGCAGCTGGAGCGAGACCCAGTACTTC,CASSWSETQYF
NA,NA,TRBV5-1,15,TRBJ1-1,TGCGCCAGCAGCTTGGAGGGCAGGGCGGGAACTGAAGCTTTCTTT,CASSLEGRAGTEAFF
NA,NA,TRBV28,12,TRBJ1-2,TGTGCCAGCCGGAGTCCGGGCTATGGCTACACCTTC,CASRSPGYGYTF
NA,NA,TRBV2,15,TRBJ1-3,TGTGCCAGCAGGAGGCCGGGGACCGGGAGAGACACCATATATTTT,CASRRPGTGRDTIYF